Shown below are 21 T cell receptor beta chains from a single sample sequenced in a study of T cells after yellow fever vaccination. Via MiXCR, TCRdb re-called the 5' RACE reads, giving one row per CDR3 protein. The top ten hold 2.5% to 3.5% of the sample, which has approximately 330,000 distinct CDR3 sequences, around 13% seen once. The sequenced sample was CD4+ T cells sorted from PBMCs, obtained 15 days after the yellow fever booster vaccination. The receptors were sampled from a man aged 18-30 years who received the YFV17D yellow fever vaccine.

This clonotype was counted only a few times. In nucleotides, the CDR3 is TGCAGTGCGAGGCGACAGGGATCAGCTTCACCCCTCCACTTT. This encodes CSARRQGSASPLHF. The genes are TRBV20-1 and TRBJ1-6, with 7 bases that match TRBD1. The CDR3 has 14 residues. V was clipped by 6 bases and J by 9 bases; unmatched bases: 11. CDR1 and CDR2 (germline): DFQATT, SNEGSKA (reference sequence).

Only a few counts were recorded for this clonotype. The genes are TRBV6-1 and TRBJ2-7; D perhaps matches TRBD2 (6 bases). The CDR3 covers 15 residues. Germline V lookup: CDR1 MNHNS, CDR2 SASEGT. Trimming took 1 base from V and 4 from J, leaving 14 bases between them. The CDR3 bases are TGTGCCAGCAGTGAAGGTCCCAGGAGGGTGTACGAGCAGTACTTC. Its protein is CASSEGPRRVYEQYF.

This chain joins TRBV7-3 and TRBJ2-1, with D perhaps matching TRBD1 (5 bases). CDR3 size: 14 residues. The germline V gene has CDR1 SGHTA and CDR2 FQGTGA. Trimming shortened V by 2 bases and J by 10 bases, and 15 bases separated the two germline ends. The CDR3 coding sequence is TGTGCCAGCAGCTTACTTGGGCAGGGATACGAGCAGTTCTTC. Protein: CASSLLGQGYEQFF.

In its sample, this clonotype was seen a few times. This sequence joins TRBV5-1 and TRBJ2-3; D gene uncertain. With 7 bases removed from V and 3 bases from J, the gap between germline ends came to 18 bases. Germline-derived CDR1 and CDR2 are SGHRS and YFSETQ. The CDR3 has 15 residues. CDR3 bases: TGCGCCAGCGGATCTACCGGGCCAACTACAGATACGCAGTATTTT. It encodes CASGSTGPTTDTQYF.

This clonotype was counted only a few times. This chain joins TRBV7-9 and TRBJ1-1, with D unclear. CDR3 length: 15 residues. Germline V gene sequence: CDR1 SEHNR, CDR2 FQNEAQ (reference sequence). V was shortened by 0 bases and J by 2 bases, with 10 bases between the two germline ends. The CDR3 loop reads CASSLAYRTNTEAFF. The CDR3, as DNA: TGTGCCAGCAGCTTAGCGTATCGCACCAACACTGAAGCTTTCTTT.

The chain recombines TRBV20-1 with TRBJ2-1; 10 nucleotides line up with TRBD2. Unmatched junction bases numbered 13, after V lost 5 bases and J lost 6 bases. CDR3 length equals 16 residues. Per germline, CDR1 DFQATT and CDR2 SNEGSKA (reference sequence). The CDR3 here is CSAGDPGSGGTNEQFF. CDR3 nucleotides: TGCAGTGCTGGGGATCCAGGTAGCGGGGGGACCAATGAGCAGTTCTTC.

This clonotype was counted at least ten times. The rearrangement links TRBV11-2 to TRBJ2-5; possible D gene TRBD1, 6 bases. The CDR3 is made up of 14 amino acids. Trimming pared 9 bases from V and 0 bases from J, leaving 14 bases between. Germline lookup yields CDR1 SGHAT and CDR2 FQNNGV. The CDR3 loop reads CARSGTPHQETQYF. CDR3 sequence (DNA): TGTGCCAGATCCGGGACACCCCACCAAGAGACCCAGTACTTC.

This clonotype was counted between two and nine times. The chain recombines TRBV6-2 or TRBV6-3 with TRBJ2-2, with D possibly being TRBD1 (6 bases). V lost 6 bases and J 6 bases, leaving 14 bases between the germline ends. This CDR3 has 14 residues. CDR1 and CDR2 (germline): MNHEY, SVGEGT. The CDR3 region has the DNA TGTGCCAGCAGGGAAGGACAGCCCCCCGGGGAGCTGTTTTTT. This sequence encodes CASREGQPPGELFF.

The CDR3 here is CASSLIAGGTGELFF. The CDR3 DNA follows: TGCGCCAGCAGCTTGATCGCAGGGGGCACCGGGGAGCTGTTTTTT. The genes are TRBV5-1 and TRBJ2-2, with 7 bases matching TRBD1. Germline V lookup: CDR1 SGHRS, CDR2 YFSETQ. Germline trimming cut 1 base from V and 4 bases from J; bases unmatched to any gene: 4. The CDR3 totals 15 residues.

This clonotype was counted only a few times. This sequence joins TRBV7-9 and TRBJ1-2; D not certain. The CDR3 consists of 12 residues. Trimming removed 5 bases at V and 8 bases at J, with 12 bases between. CDR1 SEHNR and CDR2 FQNEAQ come from the germline V gene (reference sequence). For the CDR3, the DNA is TGTGCCAGCAGCGCACGGGCAGAAGGCTACACCTTC. It translates to CASSARAEGYTF.

This clonotype appeared a few times. The chain is built from TRBV19 and TRBJ2-7; the D is unclear. Germline CDR1 and CDR2: LNHDA and SQIVND (reference sequence). The CDR3 loop spans 12 amino acids. Trimming shortened V by 3 bases and J by 4 bases, and 7 bases separated the two germline ends. CDR3 bases: TGTGCCAGTAGTATCCTGGGTTACGAGCAGTACTTC. Residues: CASSILGYEQYF. The full variable domain, rest sourced from reference TRBV19 and TRBJ2-7, is DGGITQSPKYLFRKEGQNVTLSCEQNLNHDAMYWYRQDPGQGLRLIYYSQIVNDFQKGDIAEGYSVSREKKESFPLTVTSAQKNPTAFYLCASSILGYEQYFGPGTRLTVT.

V is TRBV12-3 or TRBV12-4 and J is TRBJ2-5; D unclear. The length of the CDR3 is 13 residues. Deletions cut 3 bases from V and 4 bases from J, with 9 bases between. CDR3 loop: CASSLRQLETQYF. In DNA form, the CDR3 reads TGTGCCAGCAGTTTGCGGCAGTTAGAGACCCAGTACTTC.

This clonotype has just a few counts. The V and J genes are TRBV5-1 and TRBJ2-7; 7 positions match TRBD1. This CDR3 comprises 13 residues. Trimming at V came to 2 bases and at J to 5 bases, leaving 4 bases not matched to a gene. Germline V lookup: CDR1 SGHRS, CDR2 YFSETQ. CDR3 sequence (DNA): TGCGCCAGCAGCTTCATACAGGGGCACGAGCAGTACTTC. Amino acid sequence: CASSFIQGHEQYF.

This chain links TRBV5-4 with TRBJ2-7; D not resolved. Germline V gene sequence: CDR1 SGHNT, CDR2 YYREEE (reference sequence). The V and J ends lost 0 bases and 5 bases respectively, with 3 bases between them. CDR3 length equals 11 residues. The CDR3 region is CASSLVNEQYV. The CDR3 DNA sequence: TGTGCCAGCAGCTTGGTTAACGAGCAGTACGTC.

In this sample, this clonotype turned up a few times. The chain combines TRBV12-5 with TRBJ2-5; D remains ambiguous. This CDR3 is built from 15 residues. Trimming left V 2 bases short and J 5 bases short, with 15 bases between. CDR1 is LGHNT and CDR2 is FRNRAP in the germline V gene. CDR3 nucleotides: TGTGCTAGTGGTTTGAGCTGGGCGATTCGGGAGACCCAGTACTTC. Protein sequence: CASGLSWAIRETQYF.

This clonotype occurred a few times. The rearrangement links TRBV5-1 to TRBJ1-1; 8 nucleotides match TRBD1. Germline CDR1 SGHRS, CDR2 YFSETQ. The CDR3 is made up of 14 amino acids. Trimming cost V 4 bases and J 4 bases; bases outside gene matches: 6. This chain's CDR3 is CASSQTGAATEAFF. In DNA, the CDR3 is TGCGCCAGCAGCCAGACAGGGGCGGCCACTGAAGCTTTCTTT.

The chain combines TRBV4-2 with TRBJ2-3; maybe TRBD2 (5 bases). The CDR3 contains 14 residues. The germline V gene has CDR1 LGHNA and CDR2 YNFKEQ. V lost 6 bases and J 2 bases, leaving 12 bases between the germline ends. For the CDR3, the DNA is TGTGCCAGCAGTCGCAGCGGCCCCACAGATACGCAGTATTTT. Translated: CASSRSGPTDTQYF.

The chain recombines TRBV7-2 with TRBJ2-1; 11 positions agree with TRBD2. In germline, CDR1 is SGHTA, CDR2 FQGNSA. The length of the CDR3 is 16 residues. Trimming took 4 bases from V and 4 from J; bases not matched to a gene: 6. The CDR3 DNA is TGTGCCAGCAGCTCCACTAGCGGGGGTACTTACAATGAGCAGTTCTTC. Translated: CASSSTSGGTYNEQFF.

The chain combines TRBV9 with TRBJ1-4; D is ambiguous. The V gene lost 2 bases and the J gene lost 10 bases, with 12 bases spanning the gap. The germline V gene encodes CDR1 SGDLS and CDR2 YYNGEE. The CDR3 spans 13 residues. Written as DNA, the CDR3 is TGTGCCAGCAGCGTTTTCATCGGTGGAAAACTGTTTTTT. Amino acid sequence: CASSVFIGGKLFF.

Ten or more counts support this clonotype. This sequence joins TRBV5-1 and TRBJ2-7; D possibly corresponds to TRBD1 (6 bases). CDR3 length: 14 amino acids. The germline gives CDR1 SGHRS, CDR2 YFSETQ. V lost 4 bases to trimming and J lost 2 bases, with 13 bases between them. This chain's CDR3 is CASSTQTGPYEQYF. CDR3 DNA sequence: TGCGCCAGCAGCACACAAACAGGGCCCTACGAGCAGTACTTC.

Only a few counts were recorded for this clonotype. V usage is TRBV7-2 and J usage is TRBJ2-1, with TRBD2 as a possible D gene (7 bases). The CDR3 covers 15 residues. Per the germline V gene, CDR1 is SGHTA and CDR2 is FQGNSA. V was pared by 5 bases and J by 7 bases, with 18 bases between. The CDR3 is CASSPLQGRGNEQFF. DNA of the CDR3: TGTGCCAGCAGCCCCCTTCAGGGGCGGGGGAATGAGCAGTTCTTC.